These T cell receptor beta chains were read from a single sample in a study of T cell responses to AZD1222 COVID-19 vaccine. The method was immunoSEQ multiplex PCR; TCRdb's version includes in-frame clones alone and lacks a portion of them. Of about 180,000 clones in the sample, roughly 88% were seen once. The source material was peripheral blood, sampled on day 0 of AZD1222 vaccination. The source of these receptors is an adult in good health. Both conserved end residues are part of each CDR3. Each record gives: V gene, J gene, CDR3 protein.

V: TRBV3-1/TRBV3-2; J: TRBJ2-4; CDR3: CASSHNSGRNIQYF
V: TRBV27; J: TRBJ2-2; CDR3: CASSPLSTGELFF
V: TRBV9; J: TRBJ2-7; CDR3: CASSAGGTESYEQYF
V: TRBV27; J: TRBJ2-7; CDR3: CASRTGQGGHEQYF
V: TRBV28; J: TRBJ1-1; CDR3: CASSLLAQNTEAFF
V: TRBV5-1; J: TRBJ2-3; CDR3: CASSTLRGERETLDTQYF
V: TRBV5-1; J: TRBJ2-1; CDR3: CASSLRLSSYNEQFF
V: TRBV12-5; J: TRBJ2-5; CDR3: CASGQGQGPQETQYF
V: TRBV19; J: TRBJ1-4; CDR3: CATLDLLDEKLFF
V: TRBV4-2; J: TRBJ1-2; CDR3: CASSQDFLEHYGYTF
V: TRBV25-1; J: TRBJ1-6; CDR3: CASSRDSNSPLHF
V: TRBV5-8; J: TRBJ1-2; CDR3: CASSSTGTYGGYTF
V: TRBV6-2/TRBV6-3; J: TRBJ1-1; CDR3: CASSRRLNTEAFF
V: TRBV25-1; J: TRBJ2-2; CDR3: CASSPIAGGLPTGELFF
V: TRBV12-5; J: TRBJ1-5; CDR3: CASGEGISPNQPQHF
V: TRBV7-9; J: TRBJ1-2; CDR3: CASSLVIQGDGYTF
V: TRBV6-4; J: TRBJ1-2; CDR3: CASSATGGQGYTF
V: TRBV30; J: TRBJ2-2; CDR3: CAWTHPDRDGELFF
V: TRBV9; J: TRBJ1-3; CDR3: CASSVDIPGQDFSGNTIYF
V: TRBV28; J: TRBJ2-7; CDR3: CASSPRSSSYEQYF
V: TRBV2; J: TRBJ2-3; CDR3: CASSSLGTQYF
V: TRBV28; J: TRBJ1-3; CDR3: CASGTNRVYSGNTIYF
V: TRBV27; J: TRBJ2-7; CDR3: CASSPKGAGGYEQYF
V: TRBV5-1; J: TRBJ1-6; CDR3: CASSLDPVAPLHF
V: TRBV24-1; J: TRBJ1-2; CDR3: CATSERRDMGYTF
V: TRBV19; J: TRBJ2-1; CDR3: CASSPGTSGGFSYNEQFF
V: TRBV28; J: TRBJ1-1; CDR3: CASSFFLENTEAFF
V: TRBV19; J: TRBJ1-6; CDR3: CASSIDMVGGRGGSPLHF
V: TRBV5-1; J: TRBJ2-1; CDR3: CASSLVRELAYNEQFF
V: TRBV20-1; J: TRBJ1-4; CDR3: CSARKNEKLFF
V: TRBV3-1/TRBV3-2; J: TRBJ1-1; CDR3: CASSQDWISICLNTEAFF
V: TRBV11-2; J: TRBJ2-7; CDR3: CASSLVDSGGPNTYEQYF
V: TRBV11-3; J: TRBJ2-3; CDR3: CASSLGGRQADTQYF
V: TRBV28; J: TRBJ1-1; CDR3: CASSPPSASGTEAFF
V: TRBV3-1/TRBV3-2; J: TRBJ2-5; CDR3: CASSQDPGETQYF
V: TRBV6-2/TRBV6-3; J: TRBJ1-5; CDR3: CASSYSRDRVLGNQPQHF
V: TRBV12-3/TRBV12-4; J: TRBJ2-1; CDR3: CASTQQGVDEQFF
V: TRBV2; J: TRBJ2-3; CDR3: CASSGAGGVDTQYF
V: TRBV6-6; J: TRBJ1-4; CDR3: CASSYETGPNEKLFF
V: TRBV30; J: TRBJ1-3; CDR3: CAWTYVSGNTIYF
V: TRBV27; J: TRBJ2-3; CDR3: CASSLSPLRVVRTDTQYF
V: TRBV2; J: TRBJ1-3; CDR3: CASSGGDGGNTIYF
V: TRBV6-6; J: TRBJ2-2; CDR3: CASSYSDTPGELFF
V: TRBV10-3; J: TRBJ2-2; CDR3: CAIRGGGRKDTGELFF
V: TRBV7-6; J: TRBJ2-3; CDR3: CASSLATGRGLSSTDTQYF
V: TRBV28; J: TRBJ1-5; CDR3: CASSFPPQVSNQPQHF
V: TRBV20-1; J: TRBJ2-7; CDR3: CSAKTGGEQYF
V: TRBV19; J: TRBJ2-1; CDR3: CASSSQRGLDNEQFF
V: TRBV2; J: TRBJ1-1; CDR3: CASTSRQGNTEAFF
V: TRBV5-1; J: TRBJ2-1; CDR3: CASSFGGGSYNEQFF
V: TRBV5-1; J: TRBJ1-4; CDR3: CASSLTPMQKLFF
V: TRBV28; J: TRBJ1-5; CDR3: CAKASKGKESNQPQHF
V: TRBV9; J: TRBJ2-7; CDR3: CASSVDSGGYEQYF